This TCR beta chain was recovered during a study of cytomegalovirus exposure and HLA in healthy donors (dated by TCRdb to 2017 to 2019). For the wider study: An earlier analysis of 550 to 700 of the donors reported 250 to 350 Gb of sequence data and more than 90 million unique TCR beta sequences from 150 million to 200 million T cells. Donor age, sex, ethnicity and CMV serostatus were compiled together with the repertoire data. Among the approximately 430 genotyped donors, approximately 76% belonged to the genetic ancestry cluster associated with self-reported Caucasian donors. In a later genetic analysis, genome-wide SNP genotypes for about 55% of the roughly 700 donors were used, and that subset was treated as a discovery cohort. The study aimed to test whether signatures of past pathogen exposure could be identified by cataloging public T cell receptors. In the later analysis, no new phenotypic data were used to find candidate immune exposures; instead, reliance was placed on TCR beta sequences and their occurrence across donors. To predict cytomegalovirus infection status, the study combined high-throughput TCR immunosequencing, statistical association of individual TCRs with disease status, and machine learning. To decide whether each TCR beta V gene segment behaved as functional or pseudogenic, an earlier analysis of nearly 600 of the donors relied on high-throughput TCR beta sequencing. On average, about 240,000 unique TCR beta nucleotide sequences were sequenced per donor among several hundred genotyped donors of the cohort, with around 19% of those sequences being non-productive. An early release that covered around 590 HLA-typed donors contained approximately 300 gigabases of sequencing data and about 84 million unique TCR sequences. In addition to the first cohort of approximately 650 subjects, a separate validation cohort of 120 different subjects was used. A later analysis re-examined previously published TCR beta repertoires from several hundred donors and added high-resolution HLA genotyping to investigate patterns of TCR occurrence. About five DR-DQ haplotypes were treated as single units for association and clustering because of strong linkage in the cohort. Both class I and class II loci were covered by HLA typing, at four-digit resolution. The study profiled the T cell repertoires of 500 to 800 subjects by immunosequencing and related them to cytomegalovirus serostatus. All discovery cohort repertoires had been generated using a single sequencing platform. Typing coverage differed by locus: A, B, C, DRB1 and DQB1 were typed in roughly 629-630 donors, DQA1 in around 500, DPA1 in 606, and DPB1 in roughly 470.

Looking up the germline V gene (reference sequence) yields CDR1 SGHNT and CDR2 YYREEE. From the cysteine up to the phenylalanine, the CDR3 has a length of 14 residues. Only the CDR3 DNA stays, 42 bases, in frame from base 1. V is clipped by 1 base and J by 9 bases, and the sequence between their germline boundaries is 11 bases long. Details on this clone: No cognate antigen has been identified for it. One base away there is no much larger clone; base qualities are not given.

To prepare the library, the immunoSEQ multiplex PCR assay was applied. The multiplex PCR relied on a mix of 60 forward primers for TCR Vbeta segments and 13 reverse primers for TCR Jbeta segments. A multiplex PCR assay on genomic DNA amplified the CDR3 region of rearranged TCR beta genes. The amplified TCR beta libraries were sequenced on the Illumina HiSeq System as 87-base-pair reads. In the source study's methods: A later analysis tallied 75 million to 95 million unique TCR beta chains across the 666 repertoires, and around 12 million of those chains were shared by two or more donors. Raw reads were error-corrected and collapsed into unique sequences by a nearest-neighbor algorithm in which closely related sequences were merged to remove PCR and sequencing errors. Alignment of CDR3 sequences to IMGT reference sequences was used to assign V, D and J gene segments. Each retained sequence needed at least a six-nucleotide match to both a V gene segment and a J gene segment. A rearrangement counted as productive if the CDR3 had no stop codons and remained in frame with V and J, and every other rearrangement counted as non-productive. CDR3 was defined according to IMGT convention as the region running from the second conserved V-encoded cysteine to the conserved J-encoded phenylalanine. The earlier analysis of some 540 of the donors excluded any sequence lacking an unambiguous match to a single V gene segment. An earlier analysis of under 750 of the donors called V segments functional above 56.7% productive rearrangements and segregating when the between-donor standard deviation exceeded 5%. To diagnose cytomegalovirus status from the catalog of TCR beta chain sequences, a statistical classification framework was built. A later analysis assigned V and J genes by comparing TCR nucleotide sequences with IMGT/GENE-DB human TR gene sequences. A later analysis assigned CDR3 sequences and most-parsimonious VDJ recombination scenarios with the TCRdist pipeline. In a later analysis, each TCR beta chain was defined by its CDR3 amino acid sequence together with its V-gene family, and reads without a unique V-gene family were excluded. A later analysis removed 592 highly shared, low-generation-probability nucleotide sequences to deal with suspected cross-contamination and a sequencing artifact. In a later analysis, a clonal expansion index for each public chain was calculated from normalized within-repertoire ranks of inferred template counts. Generation probabilities in a later analysis came from a VDJ recombination model fitted to out-of-frame rearrangements, and those results were checked against IGoR. In a later analysis, TCR-TCR, TCR-HLA and TCR-CMV co-occurrence was scored with hypergeometric tests, and a repertoire-size bias correction was applied to TCR pairs. False discovery rates were estimated in a later analysis by permuting HLA or CMV assignments 20 times. In a later analysis, co-occurring TCRs were grouped using DBSCAN, with TCRdist sequence similarity added in when clustering inside HLA-allele-positive subsets. Repertoires with fewer than 30,000 or more than 120,000 public chains were left out of co-occurrence clustering, as were five repertoires with anomalous nucleotide sharing. TCRdb holds this immuneACCESS table with in-frame rearrangements only. Some clones are missing; in checked studies, unresolved V genes explain under half, and the rest has no known cause. V and J calls and clone size come straight from that table; D and trimming were deduced from the DNA. The sample includes under 150,000 clones, with about three quarters observed a single time. The ten largest account for 2.9% of the sample.

In total, over 600 healthy bone marrow donors made up the cohort. Cohort members were all nominally healthy when sampled, although unrecorded immune exposures were likely present. CMV serostatus was recorded as positive for about 300 and negative for about half of the 666 cohort members, whereas no CMV serostatus was recorded for the donor in question. Each donor provided a peripheral blood sample, and peripheral blood mononuclear cells were used for TCR beta sequencing. The Qiagen DNeasy Blood Extraction Kit was used to extract genomic DNA from the blood cell samples. What the work shows at the level of the full study, not this receptor alone: The study gave a list of under 200 TCR beta chains associated with cytomegalovirus. In a later analysis, HLA-associated TCR beta chains were found to be more clonally expanded and to have lower generation probabilities than equally common non-associated chains. Presence/absence analyses assumed roughly uniform sequencing depth across donors, an assumption that may not hold. A cluster of highly shared sequence variants was judged likely to represent a technical artifact of the sequencing pipeline. At a false discovery rate of 0.05, a later analysis linked under 20,000 TCR beta sequences to specific HLA alleles. Some IMGT-functional V segments, including TRBV6-2 and TRBV6-3, could not be told apart with the 87-base-pair reads, so those segments were excluded. Linkage disequilibrium might explain the correlated functional status among segregating V segments, but an unknown experimental factor could not be excluded. Cytomegalovirus status was reported to be diagnosed by the classifier with high specificity and sensitivity in both the original and validation cohorts. A later analysis found that most CMV-associated TCR beta chains appeared HLA-restricted, with HLA associations seemingly driven largely by CMV exposure. Immune exposure information for the cohort was limited to CMV serostatus. The earlier analysis of 450 to 700 of the donors excluded some 16 rarely observed V segments, including chromosome 9 orphons, because counts were too low. A later genetic analysis reported fewer N-insertions in productive TCRs among donors in an Asian-associated ancestry cluster than the roughly 700-donor mean. In a later analysis, the rate of TCR association differed among HLA loci, with DRB1 alleles having the most associated TCRs and HLA-C alleles having the fewest. It was suggested by the authors that the approach could potentially be generalized to other disease states and immunological phenotypes. In a later genetic analysis, a missense DCLRE1C variant was associated with V-gene and J-gene trimming of TCR beta chains, and the association was replicated in an independent cohort. Several of the top co-occurrence clusters appeared to be linked to parvovirus B19, influenza, CMV and Epstein-Barr virus, according to a later analysis. Because some donors lacked HLA typing at each locus, the association tests relied only on the typed subset. A further reported finding was that TCR beta sequences accurately predicted the HLA-A and HLA-B alleles for most subjects in the first cohort. In this cohort, only TCR beta chains were sequenced, and detectable features were limited by the absence of alpha or paired-chain data. Broadly in line with IMGT annotations, most TCR beta V segments showed up in productive rearrangements about 87% or about 30% of the time in an earlier analysis of roughly 590 of the donors. Most TCR sequences were seen in very few donors, while some public TCRs were found in many individuals. A few of the identified cytomegalovirus-associated TCR beta chains were confirmed in vitro to be specific for cytomegalovirus antigens. When HLA alleles, especially DR and DQ, strongly co-occurred, attributing TCR associations to individual alleles was difficult.

Sequenced material: PBMCs. The sequence was obtained from a human donor in good health. This receptor chain uses TRBV5-4 and TRBJ1-6; matching of 5 bases hints at TRBD1 as the D gene. The encoded CDR3 is CASSLRQGSSPLHF. The DNA sequence reads TGTGCCAGCAGCTTGAGGCAGGGTAGTTCACCCCTCCACTTT.